This paragraph covers one T cell receptor beta chain sequence. As yet, its antigen is unknown. The data were obtained in a study of vaccination and CD4 T cells after COVID-19. Study information: Overlapping spike pools from SARS-CoV-2 and HCoV-NL63, HCoV-OC43 and HCoV-229E served as culture stimuli.

The treatment was: roughly ten-day PBMC culture with coronavirus spike peptide pools or control peptides (ViraFEST assay). The assay that was used to sequence DNA from cultured CD4+ T cells was the Oncomine TCR Beta short-read assay. The authors extracted genomic DNA from cultured CD4+ T cells. TCRdb re-called the PCR reads through MiXCR, storing one row per CDR3 protein. The data show about 15,000 distinct CDR3 sequences, 78% seen once. The CDR3 is made up of 16 amino acids. In germline, CDR1 is MNHEY, CDR2 SMNVEV (reference sequence). The V and J ends lost 0 bases and 7 bases respectively, with 18 bases between them.

The sequence was obtained from a human donor who received a COVID-19 vaccine. This material consisted of CD4+ T cells from blood, cultured in vitro, taken after SARS-CoV-2 vaccination. The chain links TRBV27 to TRBJ1-1; no clear D gene. The CDR3: CASSLSGPSVSGEAFF. DNA of the CDR3: TGTGCCAGCAGTTTATCGGGCCCATCCGTCAGTGGTGAAGCTTTCTTT.